Following are 7 T cell receptor beta chains from one sample sequenced in a study of regulatory T cells in long-lasting Graves disease. Sample time point: persistent/refractory GD, antithyroid drugs over 5 years with positive TRAb. PBMCs were the source of the RNA used for TCR sequencing. For TCR beta, libraries came from iRepertoire HTBI primers and Arm-PCR of CDR3 regions. Each CDR3 protein is one row after TCRdb ran MiXCR on the multiplex PCR reads. The sample yields almost 350,000 distinct CDR3 sequences, around 20% seen once. The material sequenced was peripheral blood mononuclear cells (PBMCs), taken when the disease was refractory, from a patient treated with antithyroid drugs. The source of these receptors is a female donor with Graves disease.

This clonotype has just a few counts. This chain uses TRBV18 with TRBJ1-2, with D uncertain. The germline CDR1 and CDR2 sequences are KGHSH and LQKENI. The CDR3 sequence is 16 residues long. V shed 4 bases and J shed 0 bases, with 15 bases lying between them. In DNA, the CDR3 is TGTGCCAGCTCACTTCTATCGGATTCAGCTAACTATGGCTACACCTTC. Translating it yields CASSLLSDSANYGYTF. The entire variable domain, with the rest obtained from reference TRBV18 and TRBJ1-2, is as follows: NAGVMQNPRHLVRRRGQEARLRCSPMKGHSHVYWYRQLPEEGLKFMVYLQKENIIDESGMPKERFSAEFPKEGPSILRIQQVVRGDSAAYFCASSLLSDSANYGYTFGSGTRLTVV.

This clonotype came up many times. The chain carries TRBV7-2 and TRBJ2-2, with 9 nucleotides matching TRBD2. The V and J ends lost 2 bases and 3 bases, in that order; junction bases with no gene match: 4. Germline CDR1 is SGHTA and CDR2 is FQGNSA. The CDR3 is 16 residues long. This CDR3 is CASSLLAGVDTGELFF. The CDR3 bases are TGTGCCAGCAGCTTATTAGCGGGAGTGGACACCGGGGAGCTGTTTTTT.

The sample holds many counts of this clonotype. The chain combines TRBV2 with TRBJ1-1; D ambiguous. Deletions cut 6 bases from V and 4 bases from J, with 12 bases between. Germline values: CDR1 SNHLY, CDR2 FYNNEI. The CDR3 is made up of 13 amino acids. The CDR3 DNA follows: TGTGCCAGCAGCTATAGGGCCGCCACTGAAGCTTTCTTT. Amino acids: CASSYRAATEAFF.

This clonotype was seen just once. This may be a read error, as it is one base from a much larger clone. The chain combines TRBV27 with TRBJ1-2; the D gene is possibly TRBD1 (5 bases). Germline loops: CDR1 MNHEY, CDR2 SMNVEV (reference sequence). V lost 7 bases and J lost 3, with 18 bases in between. The CDR3 runs to 15 residues. As DNA, the CDR3 is TGTGCCAGCACCTCCCGGGTGGGGGGGGACTATGGCTACACCTTC. This sequence encodes CASTSRVGGDYGYTF.

This clonotype was found many times. The rearrangement uses TRBV6-1 and TRBJ2-5; D possibly matches TRBD1 or TRBD2 (5 bases each). The germline gives CDR1 MNHNS, CDR2 SASEGT. The CDR3 length is 14 residues. Trimming stripped 3 bases from V and 7 bases from J, with 15 bases between. The CDR3 region has the DNA TGTGCCAGCAGTGAGACCGGGCCGAGGGGGACCCAGTACTTC. Translation: CASSETGPRGTQYF.

This clonotype has a handful of counts. This chain joins TRBV30 and TRBJ2-7; D call uncertain. The V gene lost 0 bases and the J gene lost 7 bases, with 10 bases spanning the gap. Per germline, CDR1 GTSNPN and CDR2 SVGIG (reference sequence). The CDR3 has 12 amino acids. The CDR3 here is CAWSVPNGEQYF. The CDR3, as DNA: TGTGCCTGGAGTGTCCCAAATGGGGAGCAGTACTTC.

This clonotype was picked up many times. The DNA for the CDR3 is TGTGCCAGCAGCCGGGGGGGTGAGCAGTTCTTC. It is translated as CASSRGGEQFF. The chain recombines TRBV3-1 with TRBJ2-1, with 7 bases lining up with TRBD2. The CDR3 is made up of 11 amino acids. CDR1 and CDR2 (germline): LGHDT, YNNKEL (reference sequence). Trimming removed 4 bases from V and 9 bases from J; junction bases left unmatched: 0.